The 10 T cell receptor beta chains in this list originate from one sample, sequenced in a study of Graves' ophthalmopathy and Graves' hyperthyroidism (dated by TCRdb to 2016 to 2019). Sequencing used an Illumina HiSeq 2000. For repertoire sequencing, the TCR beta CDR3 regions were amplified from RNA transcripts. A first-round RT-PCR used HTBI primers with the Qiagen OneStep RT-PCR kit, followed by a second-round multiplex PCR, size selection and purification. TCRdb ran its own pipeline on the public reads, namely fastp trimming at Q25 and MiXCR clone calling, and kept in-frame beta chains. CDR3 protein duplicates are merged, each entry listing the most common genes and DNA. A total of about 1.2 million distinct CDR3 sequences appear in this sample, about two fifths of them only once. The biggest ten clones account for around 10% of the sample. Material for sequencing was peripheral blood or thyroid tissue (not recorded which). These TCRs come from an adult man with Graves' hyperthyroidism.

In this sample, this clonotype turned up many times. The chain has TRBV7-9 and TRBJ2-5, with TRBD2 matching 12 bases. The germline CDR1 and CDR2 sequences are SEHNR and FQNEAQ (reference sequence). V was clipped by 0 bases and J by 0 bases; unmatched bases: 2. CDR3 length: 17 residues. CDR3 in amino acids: CASSLAGLAGYQETQYF. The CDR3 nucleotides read TGTGCCAGCAGCTTAGCCGGACTAGCGGGATACCAAGAGACCCAGTACTTC.

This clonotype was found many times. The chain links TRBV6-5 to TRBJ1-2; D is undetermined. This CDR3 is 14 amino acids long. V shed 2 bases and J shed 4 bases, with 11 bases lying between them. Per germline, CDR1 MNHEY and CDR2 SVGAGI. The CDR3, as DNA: TGTGCCAGCAGTTACCGTGGAGACTCCTATGGCTACACCTTC. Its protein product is CASSYRGDSYGYTF.

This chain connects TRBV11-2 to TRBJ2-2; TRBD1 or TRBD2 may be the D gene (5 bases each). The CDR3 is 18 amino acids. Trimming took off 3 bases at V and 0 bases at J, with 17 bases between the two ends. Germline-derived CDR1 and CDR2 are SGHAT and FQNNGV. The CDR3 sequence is CASSLLEGLGANTGELFF. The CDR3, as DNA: TGTGCCAGCAGCTTGTTAGAGGGGCTAGGCGCGAACACCGGGGAGCTGTTTTTT. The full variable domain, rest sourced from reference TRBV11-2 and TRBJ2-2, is EAGVAQSPRYKIIEKRQSVAFWCNPISGHATLYWYQQILGQGPKLLIQFQNNGVVDDSQLPKDRFSAERLKGVDSTLKIQPAKLEDSAVYLCASSLLEGLGANTGELFFGEGSRLTVL.

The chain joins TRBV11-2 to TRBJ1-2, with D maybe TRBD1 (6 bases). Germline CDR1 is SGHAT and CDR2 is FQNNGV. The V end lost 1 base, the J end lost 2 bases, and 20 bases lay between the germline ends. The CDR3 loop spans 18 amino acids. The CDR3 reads CASSLGGRAFQGNYGYTF. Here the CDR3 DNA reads TGTGCCAGCAGCTTAGGGGGAAGGGCCTTTCAGGGGAACTATGGCTACACCTTC.

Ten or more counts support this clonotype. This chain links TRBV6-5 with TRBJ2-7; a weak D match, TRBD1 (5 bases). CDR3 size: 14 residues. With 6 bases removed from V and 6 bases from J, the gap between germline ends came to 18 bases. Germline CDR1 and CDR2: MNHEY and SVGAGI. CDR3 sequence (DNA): TGTGCCAGCAGGGTTAGCCAAGGGGTCGGCGAGCAGTACTTC. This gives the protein CASRVSQGVGEQYF.

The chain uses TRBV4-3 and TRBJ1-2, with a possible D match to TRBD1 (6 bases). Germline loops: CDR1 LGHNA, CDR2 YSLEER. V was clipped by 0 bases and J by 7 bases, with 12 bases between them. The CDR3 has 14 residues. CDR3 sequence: CASSQENREGGYTF. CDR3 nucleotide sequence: TGCGCCAGCAGCCAAGAGAACAGGGAGGGTGGCTACACCTTC.

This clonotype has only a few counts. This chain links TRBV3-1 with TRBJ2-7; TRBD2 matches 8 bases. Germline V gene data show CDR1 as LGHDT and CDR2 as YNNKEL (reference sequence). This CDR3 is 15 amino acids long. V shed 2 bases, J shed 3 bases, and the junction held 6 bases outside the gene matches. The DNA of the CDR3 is TGTGCCAGCAGCCAACACGTCGGGACTAGCTACGAGCAGTACTTC. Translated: CASSQHVGTSYEQYF.

The CDR3 loop reads CSVPDRLAGSTDTQYF. CDR3 coding DNA: TGCAGCGTTCCCGACCGACTAGCGGGGAGCACAGATACGCAGTATTTT. The V call is TRBV29-1, the J call TRBJ2-3; 11 bases fit TRBD2. The J segment lost 0 bases and the V segment lost 5 bases, leaving 7 bases of the junction unmatched. This CDR3 region has 16 residues. Germline lookup yields CDR1 SQVTM and CDR2 ANQGSEA.

The CDR3 nucleotides are TGTGCCACCAGCAGAGATCCCCCGACCGGTGAGTCTGTAGTTGCATACGAGCAGTACTTC. This gives the protein CATSRDPPTGESVVAYEQYF. This chain links TRBV15 with TRBJ2-7, with unresolved D. Germline V gene sequence: CDR1 LNHNV, CDR2 YYDKDF (reference sequence). The CDR3 is made up of 20 amino acids. Trimming shortened V by 0 bases and J by 4 bases, and 28 bases separated the two germline ends.

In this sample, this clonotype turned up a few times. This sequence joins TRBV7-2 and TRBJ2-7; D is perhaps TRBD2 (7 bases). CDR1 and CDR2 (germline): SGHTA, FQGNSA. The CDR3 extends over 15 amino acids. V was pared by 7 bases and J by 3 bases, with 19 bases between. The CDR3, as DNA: TGTGCCAGCACGGGGGGCCCCCTCACTGGCTACGAGCAGTACTTC. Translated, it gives CASTGGPLTGYEQYF.